Shown below are 15 T cell receptor beta chains from a single sample sequenced in a study of Graves' ophthalmopathy and Graves' hyperthyroidism (dated by TCRdb to the late 2010s). Sequencing was performed on an Illumina HiSeq 2000. For repertoire sequencing, the TCR beta CDR3 regions were amplified from RNA transcripts. HTBI primers and the Qiagen OneStep RT-PCR kit were used in a first-round RT-PCR, which was followed by a second-round multiplex PCR, size selection and purification. TCRdb ran its own pipeline on the public reads, namely fastp trimming at Q25 and MiXCR clone calling, and kept in-frame beta chains. When rows share a CDR3 protein, they turn into one entry using the most common DNA and genes. The sample contains roughly 700,000 distinct CDR3 sequences, 40% of them found a single time. The ten largest account for about 40% of the sample. Sequencing input: peripheral blood. The receptor set was obtained from an adult man with Graves' ophthalmopathy.

This clonotype has only one observation. The chain combines TRBV7-9 with TRBJ1-3, with TRBD1 matching 9 bases. V lost 5 bases, J lost 7 bases, and 6 bases stayed unmatched. Germline assignment: CDR1 SEHNR and CDR2 FQNEAQ (reference sequence). The CDR3 is 14 residues long. DNA of the CDR3: TGTGCCAGCAGCACCCGGACAGGGGCTAACACCATATATTTT. Encoded protein: CASSTRTGANTIYF. Full variable domain (missing parts from reference TRBV7-9 and TRBJ1-3): DTGVSQNPRHKITKRGQNVTFRCDPISEHNRLYWYRQTLGQGPEFLTYFQNEAQLEKSRLLSDRFSAERPKGSFSTLEIQRTEQGDSAMYLCASSTRTGANTIYFGEGSWLTVV.

This clonotype was found many times. The chain carries TRBV19 and TRBJ2-6; TRBD1 aligns across 7 bases. With 6 bases clipped from V and 3 bases from J, the junction kept 2 bases outside the gene matches. In germline, CDR1 is LNHDA, CDR2 SQIVND (reference sequence). The CDR3 contains 14 residues. CDR3 amino acids: CASRTGVGANVLTF. The CDR3 DNA reads TGTGCCAGTAGAACAGGGGTTGGGGCCAACGTCCTGACTTTC.

This clonotype was seen repeatedly, ten times or more. This rearrangement joins TRBV7-8 to TRBJ1-5; 8 bases match TRBD1. The V segment lost 6 bases and the J segment 2 bases; nucleotides outside the gene matches: 6. Germline V gene lookup returns CDR1 SGHVS and CDR2 FQNEAQ. The CDR3 runs 15 residues. The CDR3 sequence: CASRRTGGGNQPQHF. The CDR3 nucleotides are TGTGCCAGCAGGCGAACAGGGGGGGGCAATCAGCCCCAGCATTTT.

This clonotype was counted many times. The gene calls are TRBV7-9 and TRBJ1-2; D might be TRBD1 (5 bases). Germline V gene data show CDR1 as SEHNR and CDR2 as FQNEAQ (reference sequence). V lost 0 bases and J 4 bases, leaving 12 bases between the germline ends. The CDR3 has 15 residues. This CDR3 reads CASSLAEGTIYGYTF. CDR3 bases: TGTGCCAGCAGCTTAGCGGAGGGGACGATCTATGGCTACACCTTC.

The chain carries TRBV9 and TRBJ2-5; 7 nucleotides line up with TRBD1. V shed 4 bases, J shed 5 bases, and the junction held 8 bases outside the gene matches. CDR3 length: 14 residues. Germline V gene data show CDR1 as SGDLS and CDR2 as YYNGEE. CDR3 in amino acids: CASSLGGLWETQYF. The CDR3 DNA is TGTGCCAGCAGCCTAGGGGGCCTTTGGGAGACCCAGTACTTC.

This clonotype was counted between two and nine times. The gene calls are TRBV25-1 and TRBJ2-5; 8 bases agree with TRBD2. CDR1 is MGHDK, CDR2 SYGVNS, per germline. V gave up 5 bases and J gave up 4 bases; unmatched junction bases: 6. This CDR3 is built from 14 residues. The CDR3 is CASSRPGGSETQYF. CDR3 bases: TGTGCCAGCAGTCGGCCGGGGGGGTCAGAGACCCAGTACTTC.

This clonotype was seen once. The rearrangement uses TRBV7-9 and TRBJ2-7, with D unresolved. V was pared by 0 bases and J by 2 bases, with 11 bases between. CDR1 SEHNR and CDR2 FQNEAQ come from the germline V gene (reference sequence). The CDR3 has 15 residues. CDR3 sequence: CASSLALGFTYEQYF. The CDR3 nucleotides read TGTGCCAGCAGCTTAGCCCTGGGCTTTACCTACGAGCAGTACTTC.

Worth noting for this clonotype: This clone may be a read error of a much larger clone one base away. The rearrangement joins TRBV11-2 to TRBJ1-6, with a tentative D call TRBD1 (5 bases). The CDR3 runs to 13 residues. The germline gives CDR1 SGHAT, CDR2 FQNNGV. The CDR3 bases are TGTGCCCGCAGCTTAGGGGCAAATTCACCCCTCCACTTT. Encoded protein: CARSLGANSPLHF.

This clonotype has more than one count but fewer than ten. The chain recombines TRBV2 with TRBJ1-1; a possible D gene is TRBD1 (6 bases). V gave up 7 bases and J gave up 1 base, with 19 bases separating them. Germline V CDR1 and CDR2: SNHLY, FYNNEI. The length of the CDR3 is 16 residues. The CDR3 DNA sequence: TGTGCCAGCAACTTTAAGCAGGGGTCATCGAACACTGAAGCTTTCTTT. This codes for CASNFKQGSSNTEAFF.

In this sample, this clonotype turned up a few times. This chain joins TRBV7-2 and TRBJ2-7; 8 bases are shared with TRBD1. Germline loops: CDR1 SGHTA, CDR2 FQGNSA. The V segment lost 1 base and the J segment 2 bases; nucleotides outside the gene matches: 4. This CDR3 is built from 15 residues. CDR3 nucleotides: TGTGCCAGCAGCTTAGTAGGGACAGGCACCTACGAGCAGTACTTC. Protein product: CASSLVGTGTYEQYF.

This clonotype has a count of ten or more. The chain couples TRBV24-1 to TRBJ1-2; a possible D gene is TRBD1 (5 bases). This CDR3 is built from 13 residues. V was shortened by 3 bases and J by 5 bases, with 9 bases between the two germline ends. Germline V gene lookup returns CDR1 KGHDR and CDR2 SFDVKD. The DNA of the CDR3 is TGTGCCACCAGTGATCACGGGGGGTATGGCTACACCTTC. It codes for CATSDHGGYGYTF.

The gene calls are TRBV6-5 and TRBJ2-7; no firm D call. The length of the CDR3 is 14 residues. Germline values: CDR1 MNHEY, CDR2 SVGAGI. Trimming stripped 1 base from V and 3 bases from J, with 10 bases between. DNA for the CDR3: TGTGCCAGCAGTTACTTGGGCGGTGGCTACGAGCAGTACTTC. It is translated as CASSYLGGGYEQYF.

This chain links TRBV2 with TRBJ2-5, with TRBD2 matching 7 bases. Unmatched junction bases numbered 7, after V lost 6 bases and J lost 0 bases. In germline, CDR1 is SNHLY, CDR2 FYNNEI. CDR3 size: 15 residues. CDR3 protein: CASSRGGSYQETQYF. DNA of the CDR3: TGTGCCAGCAGCCGGGGCGGGAGCTACCAAGAGACCCAGTACTTC.

Only a few counts were recorded for this clonotype. V gene TRBV5-4 combines with J gene TRBJ2-5, with 11 bases lining up with TRBD1. The CDR3 covers 13 residues. V lost 6 bases, J lost 5 bases, and 3 bases stayed unmatched. Germline values: CDR1 SGHNT, CDR2 YYREEE (reference sequence). CDR3 coding DNA: TGTGCCAGCAAAGGGACAGGGGGGGAGACCCAGTACTTC. This sequence encodes CASKGTGGETQYF.

The chain couples TRBV20-1 to TRBJ2-7, with 7 bases that match TRBD1. Trimming took 3 bases from V and 3 from J; bases not matched to a gene: 8. Per germline, CDR1 DFQATT and CDR2 SNEGSKA (reference sequence). This CDR3 comprises 14 residues. CDR3 nucleotides: TGCAGTGCTAGGGGACCGGGACAGTTCTACGAGCAGTACTTC. This gives the protein CSARGPGQFYEQYF.